A single sample is the source of the 17 T cell receptor beta chains below, sequenced in a study of control samples from healthy donors and cancer patients. Clones were sequenced by immunoSEQ multiplex PCR, and TCRdb holds only the in-frame ones, with some missing. This repertoire shows 100,000 to 150,000 clones, roughly 89% found once; its top ten account for approximately 8%. The sequenced sample was PBMCs. Receptors originate from a man aged 50-60 years with head and neck cancer.

The chain is built from TRBV11-3 and TRBJ2-7; D perhaps matches TRBD1 (5 bases). CDR1 and CDR2 from the germline V gene are SGHNT and YENEEA. Trimming left V 5 bases short and J 5 bases short, with 19 bases between. CDR3 length: 15 residues. The CDR3 spells CASSPGSHRLDEQYF. The DNA of the CDR3 is TGTGCCAGCAGCCCAGGGTCCCATCGTCTCGACGAGCAGTACTTC.

V gene TRBV19 combines with J gene TRBJ2-2; D gene uncertain. Germline CDR1 reads LNHDA; CDR2 reads SQIVND (reference sequence). V was trimmed by 3 bases and J by 1 base, leaving 6 bases between them. The CDR3 length is 14 residues. CDR3 region: CASSMDQNTGELFF. In nucleotides, the CDR3 is TGTGCCAGTAGTATGGATCAGAACACCGGGGAGCTGTTTTTT.

V usage is TRBV7-9 and J usage is TRBJ1-1, with TRBD1 as a possible D gene (5 bases). V was trimmed by 3 bases and J by 0 bases, leaving 8 bases between them. The CDR3 length is 14 residues. Germline V lookup: CDR1 SEHNR, CDR2 FQNEAQ (reference sequence). CDR3 DNA sequence: TGTGCCAGCAGCTTGACAGCGATGAACACTGAAGCTTTCTTT. Translating it yields CASSLTAMNTEAFF.

The count of this clone is one. V usage is TRBV27 and J usage is TRBJ1-2; tentative D call: TRBD1 (5 bases). Germline CDR1 reads MNHEY; CDR2 reads SMNVEV (reference sequence). The CDR3 totals 11 residues. The V gene lost 7 bases and the J gene lost 7 bases, with 10 bases spanning the gap. The CDR3 sequence: CASKWQGGYTF. The CDR3 coding sequence is TGTGCCAGCAAGTGGCAGGGTGGCTACACCTTC.

This clone was found a few times. The genes are TRBV11-2 and TRBJ2-7, with 9 bases lining up with TRBD1. The germline CDR1 and CDR2 sequences are SGHAT and FQNNGV. The CDR3 covers 14 residues. V was pared by 5 bases and J by 4 bases, with 6 bases of the junction left unmatched. CDR3: CASSPRDRVYEQYF. CDR3 nucleotide sequence: TGTGCCAGCAGCCCCCGGGACAGGGTTTACGAGCAGTACTTC.

V and J are TRBV18 and TRBJ2-7; 10 bases fit TRBD2. Germline V gene sequence: CDR1 KGHSH, CDR2 LQKENI. The CDR3 has 15 residues. J was trimmed by 4 bases and V by 0 bases; bases with no gene match: 3. For the CDR3, the DNA is TGTGCCAGCTCACCACCCGCTAGCGGGGGATACGAGCAGTACTTC. It encodes CASSPPASGGYEQYF.

The chain joins TRBV4-1 to TRBJ2-1; 10 nucleotides align to TRBD2. The CDR3 has 17 amino acids. Trimming at V came to 0 bases and at J to 1 base, leaving 3 bases not matched to a gene. Germline V lookup: CDR1 MGHRA, CDR2 YSYEKL. The CDR3 spells CASSQDRAGGSYNEQFF. The CDR3 DNA reads TGCGCCAGCAGCCAAGATCGAGCGGGAGGGTCCTACAATGAGCAGTTCTTC.

This clone has only one observation. The V and J genes are TRBV19 and TRBJ2-1; D could derive from TRBD1 or TRBD2 (6 bases each). V lost 3 bases and J lost 4, with 13 bases in between. The CDR3 totals 15 residues. Germline values: CDR1 LNHDA, CDR2 SQIVND (reference sequence). This CDR3 is CASSIMGGLYNEQFF. As DNA, the CDR3 is TGTGCCAGTAGTATTATGGGGGGCTTGTACAATGAGCAGTTCTTC.

The V call is TRBV5-4, the J call TRBJ1-4, with TRBD1 as a possible D gene (5 bases). The CDR3 is made up of 14 amino acids. The germline gives CDR1 SGHNT, CDR2 YYREEE (reference sequence). Trimming left V 2 bases short and J 7 bases short, with 12 bases between. In DNA form, the CDR3 reads TGTGCCAGCAGCTTTAGCAGGGAGGGTGAAAAACTGTTTTTT. Translation: CASSFSREGEKLFF.

This clone has just a few counts. This chain connects TRBV4-1 to TRBJ1-2; D may be TRBD1 (6 bases). CDR1 is MGHRA and CDR2 is YSYEKL in the germline V gene. The CDR3 loop spans 14 amino acids. Trimming pared 1 base from V and 8 bases from J, leaving 14 bases between. The CDR3 loop is CASSQVGTGRGYTF. DNA for the CDR3: TGCGCCAGCAGCCAAGTAGGTACAGGGCGAGGCTACACCTTC.

There are a few counts of this clone. This CDR3 is CASTRAGGPGEQYF. CDR3 DNA: TGTGCCAGCACCCGTGCGGGAGGGCCGGGCGAGCAGTACTTC. The V call is TRBV6-4, the J call TRBJ2-7, with 9 bases that match TRBD2. CDR1 and CDR2 (germline): MRHNA, SNTAGT. This CDR3 region has 14 residues. The V and J ends lost 7 bases and 6 bases, in that order; junction bases with no gene match: 10.

This clone is categorized as medium-sized (0.01 to 0.1%). V is TRBV7-8 and J is TRBJ1-2; a possible D gene is TRBD1 (5 bases). The CDR3 is 12 amino acids. V dropped 4 bases and J dropped 8 bases, with 11 bases sitting between them. The germline gives CDR1 SGHVS, CDR2 FQNEAQ. The CDR3 DNA reads as TGTGCCAGCAGCTCGGGACGTGAGGGCTACACCTTC. Translating gives CASSSGREGYTF. Supplemented by reference TRBV7-8 and TRBJ1-2, the full variable domain reads GAGVSQSPRYKVAKRGQDVALRCDPISGHVSLFWYQQALGQGPEFLTYFQNEAQLDKSGLPSDRFFAERPEGSVSTLKIQRTQQEDSAVYLCASSSGREGYTFGSGTRLTVV.

The V and J genes are TRBV28 and TRBJ2-5; the D gene is possibly TRBD2 (6 bases). Trimming left V 7 bases short and J 5 bases short, with 17 bases between. The germline gives CDR1 MDHEN, CDR2 SYDVKM. The CDR3 consists of 14 residues. CDR3 sequence reads: CASNPGWGVETQYF. The CDR3 bases are TGTGCCAGCAACCCCGGCTGGGGGGTGGAGACCCAGTACTTC.

The gene calls are TRBV5-1 and TRBJ2-2, with D hard to call. This CDR3 is built from 12 residues. The germline V gene has CDR1 SGHRS and CDR2 YFSETQ. V lost 4 bases and J lost 7, with 8 bases in between. The CDR3 DNA sequence: TGCGCCAGCAGCAGCCCTAGCGGGGAGCTGTTTTTT. It is translated as CASSSPSGELFF.

To note about this clone: With a much larger clone just one base away, this may be a read error. Other DNA variants within this sample encode the same CDR3. V and J are TRBV27 and TRBJ2-7; 7 nucleotides line up with TRBD2. From germline, CDR1 is MNHEY and CDR2 SMNVEV (reference sequence). V was pared by 3 bases and J by 0 bases, with 2 bases of the junction left unmatched. This CDR3 is 14 amino acids long. CDR3 loop: CASSFGGSSYEQYF. As DNA, the CDR3 is TGTGCCAGCAGTTTTGGCGGGAGCTCCTACGAGCAGTACTTC.

This chain connects TRBV1 to TRBJ1-2. TRBV1 is flagged as a pseudogene. This CDR3 contains 15 residues. The CDR3 DNA is TGCACCAGCAGCCTCGACCGGGGGGGCGTTCTCGGCTACACCTTC. It yields the protein CTSSLDRGGVLGYTF.

This clone was counted a few times. In DNA, the CDR3 is TGTGCCAGTAGTACCCAGGGTGGCGGGCAGTACTTC. Translation: CASSTQGGGQYF. The chain couples TRBV19 to TRBJ2-7, with D perhaps matching TRBD1 (5 bases). Germline values: CDR1 LNHDA, CDR2 SQIVND (reference sequence). The V end lost 4 bases, the J end lost 9 bases, and 13 bases lay between the germline ends. The CDR3 contains 12 residues. Variable domain in full (rest from reference TRBV19 and TRBJ2-7): DGGITQSPKYLFRKEGQNVTLSCEQNLNHDAMYWYRQDPGQGLRLIYYSQIVNDFQKGDIAEGYSVSREKKESFPLTVTSAQKNPTAFYLCASSTQGGGQYFGPGTRLTVT.